This TCR beta chain was recovered during a study of OX40 agonist ivuxolimab in advanced cancers. Study information: Allowance was made for prior anti-PD-1, anti-PD-L1 or anti-CTLA-4 therapy, and roughly 40% had some. Partial responses were recorded for three patients, including one with hepatocellular carcinoma and two with cutaneous melanoma.

Trimming removed 10 bases at V and 6 bases at J, with 19 bases between. Germline CDR1 is SNHLY and CDR2 is FYNNEI. This CDR3 has 14 residues. This clone was observed once. Its antigen is not identified. General study findings and limits: Clonal expansion was among the lowest in partial responders at 0.1-3.0 mg/kg, especially CD8+.

Clones were read by immunoSEQ multiplex PCR, and TCRdb kept only the in-frame ones, dropping some. The data show about 80,000 clones, about 90% seen once. The chain carries TRBV2 and TRBJ2-1; tentative D call: TRBD1 (6 bases). The specimen was CD4+ or CD8+ T cells sorted from blood, collected in a trial of the OX40 agonist ivuxolimab. This sequence originates from an adult with an advanced solid tumor such as melanoma, head and neck, liver or kidney cancer. The CDR3 DNA is TGTGCCACTACACCCCGGCAGGGGACCAATGAGCAGTTCTTC. Translated, it gives CATTPRQGTNEQFF.